Listed here is a single T cell receptor (beta chain). The entry originates in a study of cytomegalovirus exposure and HLA in healthy donors. Across the whole study: As released early, the data held 80 million to 90 million unique TCRs from HLA-typed donors.

The PCR made use of 60 Vbeta and 13 Jbeta primers. Clones were read by immunoSEQ multiplex PCR, and TCRdb kept only the in-frame ones, dropping some. The data contain more than 75,000 clones, around 68% of them singletons. J gave up 6 bases and V 0 bases, and 7 bases lay outside the gene matches. Per the germline V gene, CDR1 is SGDLS and CDR2 is YYNGEE. CDR3 length equals 15 residues. Donors counted as nominally healthy when sampled, yet unrecorded immune exposures were likely. V and J are TRBV9 and TRBJ2-3; 7 bases are shared with TRBD2. The sequence was obtained from a man aged 40-55 years in good health and CMV-seropositive. The specimen sequenced was PBMCs. The CDR3 coding sequence is TGTGCCAGCAGCGTAGCAGCGGGAAGCTTGGATACGCAGTATTTT. It translates to CASSVAAGSLDTQYF.